What follows describes a single T cell receptor beta chain. The data originate from a study of technical replicates of blood from a handful of donors. The CDR3 sequence is 16 residues long. Germline loops: CDR1 SGHRS, CDR2 YFSETQ. Trimming removed 0 bases from V and 5 bases from J, with 15 bases in between. Measured with immunoSEQ multiplex PCR; TCRdb has only the in-frame clones, and not every one. The sample consists of under 90,000 clones, roughly 98% of them appearing once. Sequencing was carried out using T cells isolated from PBMCs. The rearrangement joins TRBV5-1 to TRBJ2-1; weak D call: TRBD2 (6 bases). The TCR comes from a human donor in good health. The CDR3 coding sequence is TGCGCCAGCAGCTTGGCCACTCAGCGGGCCGACAATGAGCAGTTCTTC. Protein product: CASSLATQRADNEQFF.